This note documents a single T cell receptor (beta chain) sequence. Its antigen is not known. These data are taken from a study of cytomegalovirus exposure and HLA in healthy donors. Measured with immunoSEQ multiplex PCR; TCRdb has only the in-frame clones, and not every one. This repertoire shows about 220,000 clones, approximately 87% found once; its top ten account for around 2.6%. The CDR3 spans 14 residues. V lost 4 bases and J lost 2, with 11 bases in between. CDR1 and CDR2 from the germline V gene are SGHRS and YFSETQ. The donors belonged to the roughly 110-subject validation cohort, separate from the approximately 700-subject first cohort. Study findings and constraints: Generally TCR sequences proved uncommon, though certain public TCRs appeared in numerous donors.

This TCR derives from a man in his late teens or twenties in good health and CMV-seronegative. This rearrangement joins TRBV5-1 to TRBJ2-3; D may be TRBD1 (6 bases). Sequenced material: PBMCs. The CDR3 nucleotides read TGCGCCAGCAGCCCCGGACAGCCCACAGATACGCAGTATTTT. Amino acids: CASSPGQPTDTQYF.